What follows is one T cell receptor beta chain and its context. The antigen remains undetermined. This specimen comes from a study of cytomegalovirus exposure and HLA in healthy donors. Study details: Caucasian-associated ancestry cluster membership applied to about 77% of 300 to 450 genotyped donors. Study findings and constraints: Immune exposure data for these donors was limited to CMV serostatus. TCR beta V- and J-gene trimming, according to a later analysis, was linked to a missense DCLRE1C variant. Within a later analysis, the majority of CMV-associated TCR beta chains appeared HLA-restricted.

The germline V gene encodes CDR1 GTSNPN and CDR2 SVGIG (reference sequence). The length of the CDR3 is 15 residues. The V end was cut by 4 bases, the J end by 2 bases, with 15 bases between. PCR used 60 Vbeta primers and 13 Jbeta primers. Profiled with immunoSEQ multiplex PCR; TCRdb holds only in-frame clones, not every one. The repertoire includes some 250,000 clones, roughly 82% of them detected once, and 5.4% sits in the top ten. Sequenced: PBMCs. The chain has TRBV30 and TRBJ1-3, with D perhaps TRBD1 (6 bases). This receptor was taken from a woman in her thirties or forties in good health and CMV-seropositive. This CDR3 is CAWNTMGHAGNTIYF. In nucleotides, the CDR3 is TGTGCCTGGAATACGATGGGACATGCTGGAAACACCATATATTTT.